The sequence of this T cell receptor (beta chain) was determined in a study of cytomegalovirus exposure and HLA in healthy donors. CDR1 LNHDA and CDR2 SQIVND come from the germline V gene (reference sequence). The CDR3 is 15 amino acids. After removal of 5 bases from V and 0 bases from J, the junction contained 3 bases not matched to a gene. Study conclusions and caveats: Rare TCR sequences predominated, though certain public TCRs were found in many donors.

With respect to this clone: Its antigen is still unknown.

Use of 60 Vbeta and 13 Jbeta primers characterized the PCR. TCRdb's copy holds only in-frame clones and misses some; the assay was immunoSEQ multiplex PCR. The sample includes 150,000 to 200,000 clones, 79% of them seen just once. The rearrangement links TRBV19 to TRBJ1-3, with 8 bases lining up with TRBD1. Sequencing was done on a sample of PBMCs. The TCR comes from a woman aged 45-65 years in good health and CMV-seronegative. Here the CDR3 reads CASSSTGDSGNTIYF. CDR3 in DNA: TGTGCCAGTAGTTCGACAGGGGACTCTGGAAACACCATATATTTT.